These T cell receptor beta chains were read from a single sample in a study of cytomegalovirus exposure and HLA in healthy donors. Assay: immunoSEQ multiplex PCR; the TCRdb copy retains only in-frame clones and omits some. The sample yields approximately 170,000 clones, around 67% seen once. The sample taken for sequencing was PBMCs. These receptors originate from a woman aged 25 to 45 in good health and CMV-seropositive. Both conserved end residues are part of each CDR3. The order of the fields is D gene, V gene, clone size, J gene, CDR3 protein, CDR3 DNA. D genes are given only for firm matches. Part of the rows lack a size; the others show once, few, many or a class for expanded clones.

>-|TRBV6-1|-|TRBJ2-1
CASSGWVAALDNEQFF
TGTGCCAGCAGTGGTTGGGTAGCGGCCCTAGACAATGAGCAGTTCTTC
>TRBD2|TRBV18|-|TRBJ2-1
CASSRGPGTSGIDEQFF
TGTGCCAGCTCACGGGGTCCCGGGACTAGCGGGATAGATGAGCAGTTCTTC
>TRBD2|TRBV5-5|-|TRBJ2-1
CASTHGLAVLNEQFF
TGTGCCAGCACCCACGGACTAGCGGTTTTAAATGAGCAGTTCTTC
>-|TRBV10-3|-|TRBJ1-1
CAISWDGGDTEAFF
TGTGCCATCAGTTGGGACGGGGGGGACACTGAAGCTTTCTTT
>-|TRBV11-2|-|TRBJ2-7
CASSSPLREFRGDFYEQYF
TGTGCCAGCAGCTCCCCGCTCCGGGAGTTCCGAGGGGACTTCTACGAGCAGTACTTC
>TRBD1|TRBV27|-|TRBJ2-7
CASSPGGGYEQYF
TGTGCCAGCAGTCCAGGGGGCGGATACGAGCAGTACTTC
>-|TRBV28|-|TRBJ2-7
CASSLSTEYEQYF
TGTGCCAGCAGTTTATCGACAGAATACGAGCAGTACTTC
>-|TRBV2|-|TRBJ1-1
CASSDLGGRTEAFF
TGTGCCAGCAGCGATCTTGGAGGGCGGACTGAAGCTTTCTTT
>-|TRBV5-1|once|TRBJ2-1
CASSPDRVSAGGGNEQFF
TGCGCCAGCAGCCCGGACAGGGTTTCAGCGGGAGGTGGCAATGAGCAGTTCTTC
>-|TRBV9|-|TRBJ2-2
CASSVGSGLAGELFF
TGTGCCAGCAGCGTAGGGTCGGGATTAGCCGGGGAGCTGTTTTTT
>-|TRBV14|-|TRBJ1-1
CASSQEWATEAFF
TGTGCCAGCAGCCAAGAGTGGGCAACTGAAGCTTTCTTT
>-|TRBV15|-|TRBJ1-5
CATSFGHSNQPQHF
TGTGCCACCAGCTTTGGACATAGCAATCAGCCCCAGCATTTT
>-|TRBV11-2|-|TRBJ2-3
CASSFEGDSTDTQYF
TGTGCCAGCAGCTTTGAGGGAGATAGCACAGATACGCAGTATTTT
>-|TRBV27|-|TRBJ2-7
CASSLAPPGIGYEQYF
TGTGCCAGCAGTTTGGCCCCTCCGGGGATAGGCTACGAGCAGTACTTC
>-|TRBV13|-|TRBJ2-2
CASSFARGTGELFF
-
>-|TRBV5-4|-|TRBJ1-1
CASSLYVDTEAFF
TGTGCCAGCAGCTTGTACGTAGACACTGAAGCTTTCTTT
>TRBD1|TRBV28|-|TRBJ2-7
CASSPPGTGGGEQYF
TGTGCCAGCAGTCCCCCCGGGACAGGGGGTGGCGAGCAGTACTTC
>-|TRBV6-6|-|TRBJ2-3
CASSYSQGRTDTQYF
TGTGCCAGCAGTTACTCTCAGGGTCGGACAGATACGCAGTATTTT
>TRBD2|TRBV2|-|TRBJ2-2
CASKAAGGNTGELFF
TGTGCCAGCAAGGCAGCGGGAGGGAACACCGGGGAGCTGTTTTTT
>TRBD1|TRBV4-2|-|TRBJ2-2
CASSHDRGPNTGELFF
TGTGCCAGCAGCCACGACAGGGGCCCCAACACCGGGGAGCTGTTTTTT
>TRBD1|TRBV15|-|TRBJ2-3
CATSRDGQGGVTQYF
TGTGCCACCAGCAGAGACGGACAGGGGGGAGTTACGCAGTATTTT
>-|TRBV28|-|TRBJ2-1
CASSFRGTSFTIF
TGTGCCAGCAGTTTCCGAGGGACTTCCTTCACGATCTTC
>TRBD1|TRBV29-1|-|TRBJ1-5
CSVRGRNQPQHF
TGCAGCGTTAGGGGGCGCAATCAGCCCCAGCATTTT